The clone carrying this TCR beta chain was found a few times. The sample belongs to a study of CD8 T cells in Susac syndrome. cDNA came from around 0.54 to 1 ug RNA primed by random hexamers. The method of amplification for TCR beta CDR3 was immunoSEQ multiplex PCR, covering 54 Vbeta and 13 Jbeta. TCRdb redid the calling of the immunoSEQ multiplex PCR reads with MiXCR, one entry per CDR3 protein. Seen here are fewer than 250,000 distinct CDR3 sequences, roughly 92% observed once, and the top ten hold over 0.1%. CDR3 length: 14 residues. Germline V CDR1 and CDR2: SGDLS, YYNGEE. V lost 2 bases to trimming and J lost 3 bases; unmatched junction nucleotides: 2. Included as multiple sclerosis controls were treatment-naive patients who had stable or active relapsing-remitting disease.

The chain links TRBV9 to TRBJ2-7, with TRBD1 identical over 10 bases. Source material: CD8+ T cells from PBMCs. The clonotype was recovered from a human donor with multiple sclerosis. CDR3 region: CASSVGTGDYEQYF. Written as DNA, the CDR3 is TGTGCCAGCAGCGTGGGGACAGGGGACTACGAGCAGTACTTC.